This T cell receptor beta chain was sequenced in a study of glioma-infiltrating T cells. On this clonotype itself: The antigen is undetermined. A read error may produce the germline difference seen at one junction end.

Overall study results and limits: Non-neoplastic patients had below-expected tissue-blood divergence, while all gliomas exceeded expectation. Very few CDR3 sequences were shared between tissue and blood.

The CDR3 is 15 amino acids. Germline V gives CDR1 MDHEN, CDR2 SYDVKM. Using RNA template, CDR3s of TCR alpha and beta were amplified with iRepertoire arm-PCR. One-step reverse transcription and amplification started from about 100-400 ng of tissue mRNA or PBMC total RNA. MiXCR, applied by TCRdb to the multiplex PCR reads, yields one record per CDR3 protein. This table holds about 200,000 distinct CDR3 sequences, 30% to 40% found once. The chain is built from TRBV28 and TRBJ2-7; TRBD1 or TRBD2 may be the D gene (5 bases each). The material sequenced was glioma tissue, nonneoplastic brain tissue, or PBMCs (not recorded which). The receptor was derived from a human donor with low-grade glioma or glioblastoma, undergoing nonglioma brain surgery, or in good health (not recorded which). CDR3 in amino acids: CASSLRQGGSDEESF. The DNA of the CDR3 is TGTGCCAGCAGTTTAAGGCAGGGCGGGTCCGATGAGGAGTCCTTC.